The T cell receptor beta chain under discussion was sequenced for a study of brain T cells in children with intractable seizures. This clone was picked up one time. The method was immunoSEQ multiplex PCR; TCRdb's version includes in-frame clones alone and lacks a portion of them. This table holds about 340,000 clones, more than 85% found once. V lost 3 bases, J lost 7 bases, and 9 bases lay in between. The CDR3 extends over 12 amino acids. The germline V gene has CDR1 SGHAT and CDR2 FQNNGV. As for time point: blood from clinic visit 5 months post-surgery; TSC patient then seizure free. Surgery cases with the highest brain T cell transcript signatures were chosen for sequencing. Before surgery, patients took at least one anti-epileptic drug.

The sequencing used peripheral blood, collected less than 6 months after surgery. This TCR was sampled from a boy younger than two with tuberous sclerosis and intractable seizures. This sequence joins TRBV11-2 and TRBJ1-2; TRBD1 might be the D (5 bases). CDR3 sequence reads: CASSLMGVGYTF. CDR3 in DNA: TGTGCCAGCAGCTTGATGGGGGTTGGCTACACCTTC.